This entry is about one TCR beta chain. Its antigen is unidentified. The sample is drawn from a study of T cell responses to AZD1222 COVID-19 vaccine. Study outcomes and limitations: Following two doses of AZD1222, Spike-specific TCR breadth and depth rose. The donors showed a predominance of white British ancestry and of females, with possible underestimation of clonal diversity.

Profiling relied on immunoSEQ multiplex PCR, and the TCRdb table lists in-frame clones only, not all of them. The sample includes 100,000 to 150,000 clones, roughly 82% of them seen just once. This receptor was obtained from an adult who received the AZD1222 COVID-19 vaccine. The sample here was peripheral blood, taken 28 days after the second AZD1222 dose.

CDR3 loop: CASSLSRDGSGYTF. The DNA for the CDR3 is TGTGCCAGCAGTTTATCGCGTGACGGGTCGGGCTACACCTTC. The V call is TRBV27, the J call TRBJ1-2; D not resolved. This CDR3 comprises 14 residues. V was trimmed by 0 bases and J by 8 bases, leaving 13 bases between them. Germline V gene lookup returns CDR1 MNHEY and CDR2 SMNVEV (reference sequence).